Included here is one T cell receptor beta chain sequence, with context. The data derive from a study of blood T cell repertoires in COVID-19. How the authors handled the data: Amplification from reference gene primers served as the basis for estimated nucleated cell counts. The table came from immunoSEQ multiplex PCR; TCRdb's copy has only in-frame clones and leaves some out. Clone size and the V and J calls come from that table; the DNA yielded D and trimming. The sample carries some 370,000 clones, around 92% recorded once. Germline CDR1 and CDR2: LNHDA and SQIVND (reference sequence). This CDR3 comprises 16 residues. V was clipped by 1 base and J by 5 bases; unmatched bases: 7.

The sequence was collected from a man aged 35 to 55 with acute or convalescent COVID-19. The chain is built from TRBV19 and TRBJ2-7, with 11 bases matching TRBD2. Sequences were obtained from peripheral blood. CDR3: CASSIVTSGIGNEQYF. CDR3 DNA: TGTGCCAGTAGTATAGTGACTAGCGGGATAGGCAACGAGCAGTACTTC.